A single sample gave rise to the 13 T cell receptor beta chains below, sequenced in a study of early T cells in non-severe SARS-CoV-2 infection. One entry per CDR3 protein, called by TCRdb with MiXCR from the 5' RACE reads. The sample includes tens of thousands of distinct CDR3 sequences, about 10% of them seen just once. The sequencing here drew on whole blood, taken at baseline. Receptors originate from an adult who was a healthcare worker with PCR-confirmed SARS-CoV-2 infection or an uninfected control (not recorded which).

Written as DNA, the CDR3 is TGCGCCAGCAGCCCAGATAGGACAACAGCAAACTATGGCTACACCTTC. This sequence encodes CASSPDRTTANYGYTF. The chain recombines TRBV4-1 with TRBJ1-2, with D possibly matching TRBD1 (5 bases). Germline CDR1 reads MGHRA; CDR2 reads YSYEKL. Deletions cut 4 bases from V and 2 bases from J, with 17 bases between. The CDR3 extends over 16 amino acids.

With respect to this clonotype: Mismatch with germline at one junction end may stem from a read error. This chain joins TRBV12-3 or TRBV12-4 and TRBJ1-2; 9 bases are a match to TRBD1. The length of the CDR3 is 12 residues. In DNA, the CDR3 is TGTGCCAGCAGTTCGGACAGGGGTGGCTACTCCTTC. Its protein is CASSSDRGGYSF.

This clonotype was detected ten times or more. This may stem from a read error, because a much larger clone lies one nucleotide away. The gene calls are TRBV7-9 and TRBJ2-5; TRBD1 agrees at 10 bases. The V and J ends lost 4 bases and 0 bases, in that order; junction bases with no gene match: 2. The length of the CDR3 is 15 residues. CDR1 and CDR2 from the germline V gene are SEHNR and FQNEAQ (reference sequence). CDR3 nucleotides: TGTGCCAGCAGCTGGGGACAGGGGTACCAAGAGACCCAGTACTTC. It specifies CASSWGQGYQETQYF.

The rearrangement uses TRBV20-1 and TRBJ2-7, with no clear D. V lost 2 bases, J lost 0 bases, and 8 bases lay in between. CDR3 length: 13 residues. CDR1 is DFQATT, CDR2 SNEGSKA, per germline (reference sequence). The CDR3 sequence: CSARIRSSYEQYF. CDR3 DNA sequence: TGCAGTGCTAGAATCAGGAGCTCCTACGAGCAGTACTTC.

This chain joins TRBV11-3 and TRBJ2-1; 14 bases fit TRBD2. Trimming at V came to 5 bases and at J to 8 bases, leaving 5 bases not matched to a gene. CDR3 length: 15 amino acids. The germline V gene encodes CDR1 SGHNT and CDR2 YENEEA. As DNA, the CDR3 is TGTGCCAGCAGCCTACGGACTAGCGGGAGGTATGAGCAGTTCTTC. Its protein product is CASSLRTSGRYEQFF.

This clonotype was detected a few times. V and J are TRBV4-3 and TRBJ2-7, with D perhaps matching TRBD1 or TRBD2 (5 bases each). V lost 4 bases and J lost 3, with 16 bases in between. The CDR3 has 15 amino acids. Germline V gene sequence: CDR1 LGHNA, CDR2 YSLEER. CDR3: CASSPGSGSYYEQYF. The CDR3 nucleotides read TGCGCCAGCAGCCCAGGCTCAGGGAGTTACTACGAGCAGTACTTC.

The rearrangement joins TRBV20-1 to TRBJ2-1; the match to TRBD2 covers 10 bases. Germline CDR1 is DFQATT and CDR2 is SNEGSKA (reference sequence). J lost 0 bases, V lost 8 bases, and 7 bases had no gene match. The CDR3 is made up of 15 amino acids. CDR3 nucleotides: TGCAGTTCTGTGACTAGCGGGCTCTCCTACAATGAGCAGTTCTTC. Its translation: CSSVTSGLSYNEQFF.

This clonotype was counted at least ten times. The CDR3: CASSLKNTEAFF. CDR3 bases: TGTGCCAGCAGCCTAAAGAACACTGAAGCTTTCTTT. This chain links TRBV7-2 with TRBJ1-1; D is unresolved. The germline V gene encodes CDR1 SGHTA and CDR2 FQGNSA. The V gene lost 5 bases and the J gene lost 1 base, with 5 bases spanning the gap. This CDR3 spans 12 amino acids.

The sample holds many counts of this clonotype. The chain is built from TRBV20-1 and TRBJ2-2, with D possibly TRBD1 on 5 matching bases. Germline lookup yields CDR1 DFQATT and CDR2 SNEGSKA (reference sequence). V was pared by 0 bases and J by 4 bases, with 6 bases between. This CDR3 spans 13 amino acids. The CDR3 DNA is TGCAGTGCTAGAGATCAGGGCACCGGGGAGCTGTTTTTT. It yields the protein CSARDQGTGELFF.

On this clonotype itself: The junction shows a germline mismatch at one end, possibly a read error. This chain connects TRBV5-6 to TRBJ1-6; D is uncertain. This CDR3 has 15 residues. Germline assignment: CDR1 SGHDT and CDR2 YYEEEE. DNA for the CDR3: TGTGTCAGCAGCTCGAATCCCTCTTTGGAATCACCCCTCCACTTT. It is translated as CVSSSNPSLESPLHF.

This clonotype turned up a few times. The V call is TRBV15, the J call TRBJ2-7; TRBD1 matches at 10 bases. With V trimmed by 4 bases and J by 2 bases, 8 bases remained unmatched. Germline V gene data show CDR1 as LNHNV and CDR2 as YYDKDF (reference sequence). The CDR3 loop spans 16 amino acids. DNA of the CDR3: TGTGCCACCAGCAAGCCTAGGGACAGGGGAACCTACGAGCAGTACTTC. Residues: CATSKPRDRGTYEQYF.

The chain employs TRBV7-2 and TRBJ2-5; D uncertain. CDR1 and CDR2 (germline): SGHTA, FQGNSA. CDR3 length equals 13 residues. V shed 3 bases and J shed 0 bases, with 5 bases lying between them. The CDR3 loop is CASSFPNQETQYF. CDR3 bases: TGTGCCAGCAGCTTCCCCAACCAAGAGACCCAGTACTTC.

A few counts support this clonotype. CDR3 DNA: TGTGCCACCAGTGATTTGGGCGGCCGTTTCTATGGCTACACCTTC. It specifies CATSDLGGRFYGYTF. The genes are TRBV24-1 and TRBJ1-2; the D is unclear. Deletions cut 0 bases from V and 4 bases from J, with 11 bases between. The CDR3 length is 15 residues. Germline assignment: CDR1 KGHDR and CDR2 SFDVKD.